One and the same sample provided the 22 T cell receptor beta chains below, sequenced in a study of blood T cell repertoires in COVID-19. TCRdb keeps only in-frame clones here, not all; method: immunoSEQ multiplex PCR. The repertoire holds under 150,000 clones, with approximately 85% as singletons. Sequences were obtained from peripheral blood. The origin of the receptors is a woman aged 60 to 75 with COVID-19, enrolled during active disease.

The CDR3 region is CASSDRQAATGELFF. CDR3 coding DNA: TGTGCCAGCAGCGACAGACAGGCCGCCACCGGGGAGCTGTTTTTT. The V gene is TRBV9, the J gene TRBJ2-2; TRBD1 is a possible D gene (6 bases). V lost 3 bases and J lost 4, with 13 bases in between. The CDR3 covers 15 residues. The germline V gene encodes CDR1 SGDLS and CDR2 YYNGEE.

The rearrangement uses TRBV6-6 and TRBJ1-2; TRBD1 aligns across 11 bases. Germline-derived CDR1 and CDR2 are MNHNY and SVGAGI (reference sequence). The CDR3 loop spans 15 amino acids. Trimming cost V 2 bases and J 3 bases; bases outside gene matches: 2. The CDR3, as DNA: TGTGCCAGCAGTTACCCGGGACAGGGGGACTATGGCTACACCTTC. Translation gives CASSYPGQGDYGYTF.

This clone was observed a few times. CDR3 in amino acids: CASSPRGGGLGGYTF. The CDR3 DNA follows: TGTGCCAGCAGTCCCCGGGGAGGGGGACTCGGTGGCTACACCTTC. This chain connects TRBV6-2 or TRBV6-3 to TRBJ1-2, with a weak D call TRBD1 (6 bases). Trimming left V 5 bases short and J 7 bases short, with 20 bases between. The CDR3 runs 15 residues. From germline, CDR1 is MNHEY and CDR2 SVGEGT.

Details on this clone: The sample holds other DNA sequences that translate to the same CDR3. The CDR3 here is CASSQGQATNEKLFF. DNA for the CDR3: TGCGCCAGCAGCCAGGGACAGGCAACTAATGAAAAACTGTTTTTT. The chain joins TRBV4-1 to TRBJ1-4, with TRBD1 matching over 8 bases. The CDR3 extends over 15 amino acids. The J segment lost 0 bases and the V segment lost 3 bases, leaving 0 bases of the junction unmatched. Germline V gene data show CDR1 as MGHRA and CDR2 as YSYEKL.

The CDR3 DNA sequence: TGTGCCAGCAGCTCAGGGGTTCAAGAGACCCAGTACTTC. It specifies CASSSGVQETQYF. The V and J genes are TRBV7-9 and TRBJ2-5; tentatively, D is TRBD1 (6 bases). This CDR3 contains 13 residues. Trimming removed 4 bases at V and 2 bases at J, with 8 bases between. Germline CDR1 reads SEHNR; CDR2 reads FQNEAQ (reference sequence).

The chain is built from TRBV12-3 or TRBV12-4 and TRBJ2-3; TRBD2 matches 11 bases. The CDR3 covers 12 residues. Losses at the gene ends were 6 bases for V and 10 bases for J; bases not matched to a gene: 3. CDR3 residues: CASSNSGGAQYF. Written as DNA, the CDR3 is TGTGCCAGCAGCAATAGCGGGGGGGCGCAGTATTTT.

The table lists this clone with a count of one. The chain recombines TRBV3-1 (or the pseudogene TRBV3-2) with TRBJ1-3; tentative D call: TRBD1 (6 bases). This CDR3 has 16 amino acids. Germline CDR1 is LGHDT and CDR2 is YNNKEL (reference sequence). Trimming took off 0 bases at V and 2 bases at J, with 11 bases between the two ends. The CDR3 is CASSQDGGAAGNTIYF. The CDR3 DNA sequence: TGTGCCAGCAGCCAAGATGGGGGGGCGGCTGGAAACACCATATATTTT.

The chain couples TRBV10-3 to TRBJ2-7; TRBD2 agrees at 7 bases. The V and J ends lost 4 bases and 5 bases, in that order; junction bases with no gene match: 5. The CDR3 totals 13 residues. Looked up from germline, CDR1 is ENHRY and CDR2 is SYGVKD. CDR3 DNA: TGTGCCATCAGTGTGCGGGGGACTAACGAGCAGTACTTC. It codes for CAISVRGTNEQYF.

The rearrangement links TRBV9 to TRBJ2-7; TRBD1 is a possible D gene (5 bases). This CDR3 region has 14 residues. V was clipped by 0 bases and J by 6 bases, with 13 bases between them. Germline V lookup: CDR1 SGDLS, CDR2 YYNGEE. DNA for the CDR3: TGTGCCAGCAGCGTAGGACAGACAACCACCGAGCAGTACTTC. Its protein product is CASSVGQTTTEQYF.

The gene calls are TRBV24-1 and TRBJ1-1, with D unclear. Trimming pared 7 bases from V and 9 bases from J, leaving 23 bases between. CDR1 and CDR2 from the germline V gene are KGHDR and SFDVKD. The CDR3 totals 15 residues. The CDR3: CATSSCGILRRKAFF. The DNA for the CDR3 is TGTGCCACCAGCTCTTGCGGGATTCTTCGGCGGAAAGCTTTCTTT.

V gene TRBV6-5 combines with J gene TRBJ1-6; D unclear. Between the trimmed V and J ends, which lost 4 bases and 9 bases, there was a span of 10 bases. There are 13 residues in the CDR3. Germline CDR1 reads MNHEY; CDR2 reads SVGAGI. Written as DNA, the CDR3 is TGTGCCAGCAGTTCAACATTTATTTCACCCCTCCACTTT. It is translated as CASSSTFISPLHF.

The chain couples TRBV19 to TRBJ1-2, with a tentative D call TRBD1 (6 bases). From germline, CDR1 is LNHDA and CDR2 SQIVND (reference sequence). The CDR3 consists of 16 residues. The V end lost 3 bases, the J end lost 8 bases, and 22 bases lay between the germline ends. In DNA, the CDR3 is TGTGCCAGTAGTATCCGCAGGGGCCACGCTCTTGGGGGCTACACCTTC. This gives the protein CASSIRRGHALGGYTF.

The chain is built from TRBV7-9 and TRBJ2-1; maybe TRBD1 (6 bases). CDR3 length: 12 amino acids. V shed 5 bases and J shed 15 bases, with 17 bases lying between them. Germline V CDR1 and CDR2: SEHNR, FQNEAQ (reference sequence). The CDR3 is CASSAPRDTGFF. In DNA, the CDR3 is TGTGCCAGCAGCGCCCCCAGGGACACTGGGTTCTTC.

The rearrangement links TRBV6-6 to TRBJ2-1, with 10 bases that match TRBD1. V dropped 7 bases and J dropped 1; count of bases not matched to a gene: 7. This CDR3 comprises 16 residues. Germline assignment: CDR1 MNHNY and CDR2 SVGAGI (reference sequence). The CDR3 DNA sequence: TGTGCCAGCACTAGGAAGGGACAGGGGTCCTACAATGAGCAGTTCTTC. It yields the protein CASTRKGQGSYNEQFF.

The chain recombines TRBV7-6 with TRBJ1-4, with D tentatively TRBD1 (6 bases). Trimming took off 4 bases at V and 8 bases at J, with 23 bases between the two ends. From germline, CDR1 is SGHVS and CDR2 FNYEAQ. This CDR3 has 17 amino acids. The DNA for the CDR3 is TGTGCCAGCAGCTCCCCAACCCACAGGGTTCGTAAAGAAAAACTGTTTTTT. It yields the protein CASSSPTHRVRKEKLFF.

This clone was picked up a small number of times. The J gene is TRBJ2-1, the V gene TRBV29-1; 8 nucleotides line up with TRBD2. CDR1 SQVTM and CDR2 ANQGSEA come from the germline V gene. The trim removed 0 bases at V and 6 bases at J, leaving 7 bases unmatched. The CDR3 length is 15 residues. The CDR3: CSVEDLAGTFNEQFF. The CDR3 nucleotides are TGCAGCGTTGAAGATCTAGCGGGTACTTTCAATGAGCAGTTCTTC.

V usage is TRBV14 and J usage is TRBJ1-2; a weak D match, TRBD1 (6 bases). V lost 0 bases to trimming and J lost 1 base, with 15 bases between them. This CDR3 region has 17 residues. Germline CDR1 reads SGHDN; CDR2 reads FVKESK. The chain's CDR3 is CASSQDTARGFNYGYTF. The CDR3 DNA sequence: TGTGCCAGCAGCCAAGATACGGCCAGGGGCTTTAACTATGGCTACACCTTC. Looking up the rest from reference TRBV14 and TRBJ1-2 gives the full variable domain: EAGVTQFPSHSVIEKGQTVTLRCDPISGHDNLYWYRRVMGKEIKFLLHFVKESKQDESGMPNNRFLAERTGGTYSTLKVQPAELEDSGVYFCASSQDTARGFNYGYTFGSGTRLTVV.

This clone was recorded a few times. This chain joins TRBV5-6 and TRBJ1-2, with D possibly matching TRBD1 (5 bases). Trimming shortened V by 1 base and J by 4 bases, and 14 bases separated the two germline ends. Germline CDR1 reads SGHDT; CDR2 reads YYEEEE. This CDR3 spans 15 amino acids. The DNA for the CDR3 is TGTGCCAGCAGCTTGTCCCCCAGGGAGGGCTATGGCTACACCTTC. It translates to CASSLSPREGYGYTF. Filled out from reference TRBV5-6 and TRBJ1-2, the complete variable domain reads DAGVTQSPTHLIKTRGQQVTLRCSPKSGHDTVSWYQQALGQGPQFIFQYYEEEERQRGNFPDRFSGHQFPNYSSELNVNALLLGDSALYLCASSLSPREGYGYTFGSGTRLTVV.

This rearrangement joins TRBV15 to TRBJ1-4, with D possibly TRBD1 on 6 matching bases. This CDR3 is 15 amino acids long. V lost 3 bases, J lost 7 bases, and 15 bases lay in between. Germline values: CDR1 LNHNV, CDR2 YYDKDF (reference sequence). The CDR3 DNA reads TGTGCCACCAGCAGGGACCAGGGGAGTAGTGAAAAACTGTTTTTT. Translation gives CATSRDQGSSEKLFF. Full variable domain (remainder filled in from reference TRBV15 and TRBJ1-4): DAMVIQNPRYQVTQFGKPVTLSCSQTLNHNVMYWYQQKSSQAPKLLFHYYDKDFNNEADTPDNFQSRRPNTSFCFLDIRSPGLGDTAMYLCATSRDQGSSEKLFFGSGTQLSVL.

J is TRBJ2-5 and V is TRBV5-1; 11 bases align to TRBD1. Germline V gene sequence: CDR1 SGHRS, CDR2 YFSETQ. The CDR3 totals 17 residues. V shed 1 base and J 5 bases; nucleotides not matched to a gene: 10. CDR3 region: CASSLLVGQGAMETQYF. The CDR3 nucleotides are TGCGCCAGCAGCTTGCTGGTCGGACAGGGGGCTATGGAGACCCAGTACTTC. Looking up the rest from reference TRBV5-1 and TRBJ2-5 gives the full variable domain: KAGVTQTPRYLIKTRGQQVTLSCSPISGHRSVSWYQQTPGQGLQFLFEYFSETQRNKGNFPGRFSGRQFSNSRSEMNVSTLELGDSALYLCASSLLVGQGAMETQYFGPGTRLLVL.

This chain uses TRBV2 with TRBJ1-5, with 8 nucleotides matching TRBD1. This CDR3 has 15 residues. Trimming at V came to 6 bases and at J to 0 bases, leaving 4 bases not matched to a gene. Germline values: CDR1 SNHLY, CDR2 FYNNEI. This CDR3 reads CASRDGQGSNQPQHF. DNA of the CDR3: TGTGCCAGCAGGGATGGACAGGGTAGCAATCAGCCCCAGCATTTT.

V gene TRBV6-1 combines with J gene TRBJ1-2; 8 bases agree with TRBD1. Losses at the gene ends were 2 bases for V and 3 bases for J; bases not matched to a gene: 5. The CDR3 extends over 15 amino acids. Germline lookup yields CDR1 MNHNS and CDR2 SASEGT. The CDR3 DNA reads TGTGCCAGCAGTGAACAGAACAGGGGGGACTATGGCTACACCTTC. It codes for CASSEQNRGDYGYTF.